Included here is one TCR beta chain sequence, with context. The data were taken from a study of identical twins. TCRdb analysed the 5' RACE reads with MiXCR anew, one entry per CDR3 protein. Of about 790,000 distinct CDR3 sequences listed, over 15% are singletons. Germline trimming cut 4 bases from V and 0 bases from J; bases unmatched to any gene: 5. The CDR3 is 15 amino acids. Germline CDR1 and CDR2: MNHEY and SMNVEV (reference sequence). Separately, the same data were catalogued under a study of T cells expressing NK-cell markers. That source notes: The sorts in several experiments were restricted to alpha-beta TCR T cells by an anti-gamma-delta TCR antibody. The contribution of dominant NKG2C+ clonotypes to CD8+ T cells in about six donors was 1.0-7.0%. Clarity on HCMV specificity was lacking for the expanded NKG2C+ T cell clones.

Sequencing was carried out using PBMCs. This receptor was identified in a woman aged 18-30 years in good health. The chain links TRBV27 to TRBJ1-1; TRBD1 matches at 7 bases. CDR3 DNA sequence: TGTGCCAGCAGTTCCTACAGGGGACTGAACACTGAAGCTTTCTTT. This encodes CASSSYRGLNTEAFF.